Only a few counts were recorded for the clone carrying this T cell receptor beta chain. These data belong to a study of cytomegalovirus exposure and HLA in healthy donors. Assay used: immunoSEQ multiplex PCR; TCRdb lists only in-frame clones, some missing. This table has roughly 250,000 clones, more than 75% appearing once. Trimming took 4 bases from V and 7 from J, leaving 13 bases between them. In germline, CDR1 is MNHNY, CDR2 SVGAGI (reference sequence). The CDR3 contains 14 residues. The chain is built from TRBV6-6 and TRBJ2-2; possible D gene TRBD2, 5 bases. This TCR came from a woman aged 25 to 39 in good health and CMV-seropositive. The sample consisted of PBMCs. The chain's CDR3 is CASSSAVSGGELFF. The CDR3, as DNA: TGTGCCAGCAGTTCAGCGGTTTCGGGCGGGGAGCTGTTTTTT.